This T cell receptor beta chain was identified during a study of PD-1 blockade in classical Hodgkin lymphoma. On the study more broadly: Patients were given intravenous nivolumab, 3 mg/kg, every 2 weeks. General observations from the study: Any patient who commenced nivolumab under 1 year after ASCT was excluded. A reduction in baseline TCR diversity was reportedly seen in newly diagnosed patients relative to healthy donors. Partial responders and progressors had significantly lower baseline TCR diversity.

Documented time point: cycle 4 day 1 (C4D1), after around six weeks of nivolumab. All trial patients relapsed after autologous stem cell transplantation. Comments on this clone: As yet, its antigen is unknown.

Germline assignment: CDR1 SQVTM and CDR2 ANQGSEA. V shed 4 bases and J shed 2 bases, with 11 bases lying between them. CDR3 length: 13 amino acids. Method: immunoSEQ multiplex PCR; TCRdb's copy keeps in-frame clones and lacks some. The sample shows tens of thousands of clones, about 75% of them seen only once. The TCR was taken from a human donor with classical Hodgkin lymphoma. The starting material was peripheral blood mononuclear cells (PBMCs), obtained before the fourth cycle of nivolumab. The chain is built from TRBV29-1 and TRBJ2-5; tentatively, D is TRBD1 (6 bases). In DNA, the CDR3 is TGCAGCGTTGCGGGACAAGCACAAGAGACCCAGTACTTC. Protein product: CSVAGQAQETQYF.